The rows below give T cell receptor beta chains drawn from one sample of a study of blood T cell repertoires in COVID-19. Generated by immunoSEQ multiplex PCR, the TCRdb table keeps only in-frame clones and is missing some. Found here are around 310,000 clones, 80% to 95% of them singletons; the top ten hold under 7%. The sequenced sample consisted of peripheral blood. These TCRs come from a woman aged 30 to 39 with COVID-19, enrolled during active disease. Each CDR3 is given with its conserved first and last residue. The order of the fields is V gene, clone size, J gene, D gene, CDR3 length, CDR3 DNA, CDR3 protein. A D gene is named only where the DNA matches it firmly. A clone size is listed for some rows: how often the clone was seen (once, few, many), or a class if it is expanded.

v_gene: TRBV28; abundance: .; j_gene: TRBJ1-5; d_gene: .; len: 12; CDR3nt: TGTGCCAGCACCCTTTTCGGGGGGCCCCAGCATTTT; CDR3aa: CASTLFGGPQHF
v_gene: TRBV3-1/TRBV3-2; abundance: .; j_gene: TRBJ2-5; d_gene: .; len: 17; CDR3nt: TGTGCCAGCAGCCAATCTGGGGTCGGGCTAGCCGAAGAGACCCAGTACTTC; CDR3aa: CASSQSGVGLAEETQYF
v_gene: TRBV7-9; abundance: .; j_gene: TRBJ2-7; d_gene: .; len: 16; CDR3nt: TGTGCCAGCAGCGATTACCGATCTAGGAAGGCCTTCGAGCAGTACTTC; CDR3aa: CASSDYRSRKAFEQYF
v_gene: TRBV24-1; abundance: .; j_gene: TRBJ1-5; d_gene: .; len: 16; CDR3nt: TGTGCCACCAGTCCCGCGGGTGGGGAAGGCAATCAGCCCCAGCATTTT; CDR3aa: CATSPAGGEGNQPQHF
v_gene: TRBV7-3; abundance: once; j_gene: TRBJ2-5; d_gene: .; len: 16; CDR3nt: TGTGCCAGCAGCTTAAATCCTCCCAGCGGAGGGGAGACCCAGTACTTC; CDR3aa: CASSLNPPSGGETQYF
v_gene: TRBV4-1; abundance: .; j_gene: TRBJ1-1; d_gene: .; len: 15; CDR3nt: TGCGCCAGCAGCCACCCCGGAGAAGGGGGAACTGAAGCTTTCTTT; CDR3aa: CASSHPGEGGTEAFF
v_gene: TRBV11-2; abundance: .; j_gene: TRBJ2-1; d_gene: .; len: 13; CDR3nt: TGTGCCAGCAGCCCACCTGCGGCCAATGAGCAGTTCTTC; CDR3aa: CASSPPAANEQFF
v_gene: TRBV10-3; abundance: .; j_gene: TRBJ1-2; d_gene: TRBD1; len: 14; CDR3nt: TGTGCCATCAGTGAAACGGGACAGGGGAATGGCTACACCTTC; CDR3aa: CAISETGQGNGYTF
v_gene: TRBV24-1; abundance: .; j_gene: TRBJ2-1; d_gene: TRBD2; len: 17; CDR3nt: TGTGCCACCAGTGATTTCGGGACTAGCGGGAGTATAGATGAGCAGTTCTTC; CDR3aa: CATSDFGTSGSIDEQFF
v_gene: TRBV6-5; abundance: .; j_gene: TRBJ1-1; d_gene: TRBD1; len: 14; CDR3nt: TGTGCCAGTTACAGGGGTTCTATGGACACTGAAGCTTTCTTT; CDR3aa: CASYRGSMDTEAFF
v_gene: TRBV5-6; abundance: .; j_gene: TRBJ2-7; d_gene: .; len: 15; CDR3nt: TGTGCCAGCAGACCGGACAGTGGCCCTTTCTACGAGCAGTACTTC; CDR3aa: CASRPDSGPFYEQYF
v_gene: TRBV5-1; abundance: .; j_gene: TRBJ1-1; d_gene: .; len: 12; CDR3nt: TGCGCCAGCACCTATGCGGATGGCGAAGCTTTCTTT; CDR3aa: CASTYADGEAFF
v_gene: TRBV4-1; abundance: .; j_gene: TRBJ2-2; d_gene: TRBD2; len: 17; CDR3nt: TGCGCCAGCAGCCAAGATTTTAGCGGGAGTAGAACCGGGGAGCTGTTTTTT; CDR3aa: CASSQDFSGSRTGELFF
v_gene: TRBV11-3; abundance: once; j_gene: TRBJ2-3; d_gene: TRBD2; len: 16; CDR3nt: TGTGCCAGCAGCTCCGGGACTAGCGGGACCTCAGATACGCAGTATTTT; CDR3aa: CASSSGTSGTSDTQYF
v_gene: TRBV14; abundance: once; j_gene: TRBJ2-7; d_gene: .; len: 13; CDR3nt: TGTGCCAGCAGCTTTTCGTTGACAGACGAGCAGTACTTC; CDR3aa: CASSFSLTDEQYF
v_gene: TRBV27; abundance: .; j_gene: TRBJ1-4; d_gene: .; len: 13; CDR3nt: TGTGCCAGCAGTTCGGGGGTGGATGAAAAACTGTTTTTT; CDR3aa: CASSSGVDEKLFF
v_gene: TRBV21-1; abundance: .; j_gene: TRBJ2-1; d_gene: .; len: 16; CDR3nt: TGTGCCAGCAGTCCCGTAGGCGGGAGCTCCTACAATGAGCAGTTCTTC; CDR3aa: CASSPVGGSSYNEQFF
v_gene: TRBV2; abundance: .; j_gene: TRBJ1-6; d_gene: .; len: 15; CDR3nt: TGTGCCAGCAGTGAAGAACAGGGTCTAAATTCACCCCTCCACTTT; CDR3aa: CASSEEQGLNSPLHF
v_gene: TRBV30; abundance: .; j_gene: TRBJ2-1; d_gene: .; len: 16; CDR3nt: TGTGCCTGGAGTGGCCGATCCAGAAGGGGGAACAATGAGCAGTTCTTC; CDR3aa: CAWSGRSRRGNNEQFF
v_gene: TRBV7-8; abundance: .; j_gene: TRBJ2-7; d_gene: TRBD1; len: 16; CDR3nt: TGTGCCAGCAGCCAACACCCAGGGACAGGGCCCTACGAGCAGTACTTC; CDR3aa: CASSQHPGTGPYEQYF
v_gene: TRBV5-5; abundance: .; j_gene: TRBJ1-5; d_gene: .; len: 16; CDR3nt: TGTGCCAGCAGCTTGGCAGGGGCAAGGAGCAATCAGCCCCAGCATTTT; CDR3aa: CASSLAGARSNQPQHF
v_gene: TRBV27; abundance: .; j_gene: TRBJ1-1; d_gene: TRBD1; len: 13; CDR3nt: TGTGCCAGCAGTTTAGGGACAGCGTCCGAAGCTTTCTTT; CDR3aa: CASSLGTASEAFF
v_gene: TRBV9; abundance: once; j_gene: TRBJ2-1; d_gene: .; len: 12; CDR3nt: TGTGCCAGCAGCACCCCGGAGCCGGGGCAGTTCTTC; CDR3aa: CASSTPEPGQFF
v_gene: TRBV7-2; abundance: .; j_gene: TRBJ1-6; d_gene: .; len: 14; CDR3nt: TGTGCCAGCAGACTCACAGGGAACAATTCACCCCTCCACTTT; CDR3aa: CASRLTGNNSPLHF
v_gene: TRBV9; abundance: few; j_gene: TRBJ1-1; d_gene: .; len: 15; CDR3nt: TGTGCCAGCAGCGTAGGAGGAGGGCGGAACACTGAAGCTTTCTTT; CDR3aa: CASSVGGGRNTEAFF
v_gene: TRBV5-8; abundance: .; j_gene: TRBJ1-5; d_gene: .; len: 14; CDR3nt: TGTGCCAGCAGCTTGGTGCAGCGTAATCAGCCCCAGCATTTT; CDR3aa: CASSLVQRNQPQHF
v_gene: TRBV7-9; abundance: .; j_gene: TRBJ2-7; d_gene: TRBD2; len: 15; CDR3nt: TGTGCCAGCAGCCCGCCGGGACTAGGGGTGTTCGAGCAGTACTTC; CDR3aa: CASSPPGLGVFEQYF
v_gene: TRBV4-1; abundance: .; j_gene: TRBJ2-5; d_gene: TRBD2; len: 16; CDR3nt: TGCGCCAGCAGCCCCTTAGCGGGAGAGGGGCAAGAGACCCAGTACTTC; CDR3aa: CASSPLAGEGQETQYF
v_gene: TRBV24-1; abundance: .; j_gene: TRBJ2-7; d_gene: TRBD1; len: 13; CDR3nt: TGTGCCACCAGTGCCGTGACAGGGGGCGAGCAGTACTTC; CDR3aa: CATSAVTGGEQYF
v_gene: TRBV4-1; abundance: .; j_gene: TRBJ1-1; d_gene: .; len: 13; CDR3nt: TGCGCCAGCTCGGCGGCATTCAACACTGAAGCTTTCTTT; CDR3aa: CASSAAFNTEAFF
v_gene: TRBV23-1; abundance: .; j_gene: TRBJ1-1; d_gene: TRBD1; len: 15; CDR3nt: TGCGCCAGCTCCAGGGGGTCGACTGTCAACACTGAAGCTTTCTTT; CDR3aa: CASSRGSTVNTEAFF
v_gene: TRBV7-9; abundance: .; j_gene: TRBJ2-3; d_gene: .; len: 14; CDR3nt: TGTGCCAGCAGCTTAACGGGGAGCACAGATACGCAGTATTTT; CDR3aa: CASSLTGSTDTQYF
v_gene: TRBV27; abundance: .; j_gene: TRBJ2-7; d_gene: .; len: 13; CDR3nt: TGTGCCAGCAGTTTAACCGGGGGCTACGAGCAGTACTTC; CDR3aa: CASSLTGGYEQYF
v_gene: TRBV7-2; abundance: .; j_gene: TRBJ1-2; d_gene: .; len: 14; CDR3nt: TGTGCCAGCAGCAAGGACAGAGGGAACTATGGCTACACCTTC; CDR3aa: CASSKDRGNYGYTF
v_gene: TRBV5-1; abundance: .; j_gene: TRBJ2-7; d_gene: .; len: 15; CDR3nt: TGCGCCAGCAGCTTGGCCGGAAAAACAGACTACGAGCAGTACTTC; CDR3aa: CASSLAGKTDYEQYF
v_gene: TRBV30; abundance: .; j_gene: TRBJ1-4; d_gene: .; len: 13; CDR3nt: TGTGCCTGGAGTGTTGGGGGGGCTGAAAAACTGTTTTTT; CDR3aa: CAWSVGGAEKLFF
v_gene: TRBV10-3; abundance: .; j_gene: TRBJ1-2; d_gene: TRBD1; len: 15; CDR3nt: TGTGCCATCAGCCCCGGGACAGGGGGCACCTATGGCTACACCTTC; CDR3aa: CAISPGTGGTYGYTF
v_gene: TRBV10-2; abundance: .; j_gene: TRBJ2-2; d_gene: TRBD2; len: 18; CDR3nt: TGCGCCAGCAGTGAGTCGGTGTCTAGCGGAACGATCACCGGGGAGCTGTTTTTT; CDR3aa: CASSESVSSGTITGELFF
v_gene: TRBV19; abundance: .; j_gene: TRBJ2-1; d_gene: TRBD2; len: 14; CDR3nt: TGTGCCAGTAGCAAACTAGCGGGGACTTCATTGGAGTTCTTC; CDR3aa: CASSKLAGTSLEFF
v_gene: TRBV2; abundance: .; j_gene: TRBJ1-2; d_gene: .; len: 14; CDR3nt: TGTGCCAGCAGTGACAGGCAGGGCGCGGGGGGCTACACCTTC; CDR3aa: CASSDRQGAGGYTF
v_gene: TRBV30; abundance: .; j_gene: TRBJ2-5; d_gene: .; len: 16; CDR3nt: TGTGCCTGGAGTGTACTCGGCGGCAGTACGACCGAGACCCAGTACTTC; CDR3aa: CAWSVLGGSTTETQYF
v_gene: TRBV5-1; abundance: few; j_gene: TRBJ1-1; d_gene: TRBD1; len: 14; CDR3nt: TGCGCCAGCAGCCGCGGACAGGGGAACACTGAAGCTTTCTTT; CDR3aa: CASSRGQGNTEAFF
v_gene: TRBV15; abundance: once; j_gene: TRBJ1-4; d_gene: .; len: 14; CDR3nt: TGTGCCACCAGCAGAGAGCGGGACGGCGAAAAACTGTTTTTT; CDR3aa: CATSRERDGEKLFF
v_gene: TRBV5-1; abundance: once; j_gene: TRBJ2-6; d_gene: TRBD1; len: 15; CDR3nt: TGCGCCAGCACCATACAGGGGTGGGGGGCCAACGTCCTGACTTTC; CDR3aa: CASTIQGWGANVLTF
v_gene: TRBV5-6; abundance: .; j_gene: TRBJ2-7; d_gene: .; len: 14; CDR3nt: TGTGCCAGCAGCTTGATTGCGGGGATCAACGAGCAGTACTTC; CDR3aa: CASSLIAGINEQYF
v_gene: TRBV6-5; abundance: .; j_gene: TRBJ2-1; d_gene: TRBD2; len: 15; CDR3nt: TGTGCCAGCAGTTACCTTAGCGGGAGTTACAATGAGCAGTTCTTC; CDR3aa: CASSYLSGSYNEQFF
v_gene: TRBV6-2/TRBV6-3; abundance: .; j_gene: TRBJ1-5; d_gene: TRBD1; len: 16; CDR3nt: TGTGCCAGCAGCGCAGGACAGGGGAGTAGCAATCAGCCCCAGCATTTT; CDR3aa: CASSAGQGSSNQPQHF
v_gene: TRBV29-1; abundance: .; j_gene: TRBJ2-7; d_gene: TRBD2; len: 13; CDR3nt: TGCAGCGTCCCGGGACTAGACCTCTACGAGCAGTACTTC; CDR3aa: CSVPGLDLYEQYF
v_gene: TRBV4-1; abundance: .; j_gene: TRBJ1-1; d_gene: .; len: 14; CDR3nt: TGCGCCAGCAGCCAATCAGGGGTGGAAACTGAAGCTTTCTTT; CDR3aa: CASSQSGVETEAFF
v_gene: TRBV3-1/TRBV3-2; abundance: .; j_gene: TRBJ2-1; d_gene: TRBD2; len: 13; CDR3nt: TGTGCCAGCACTCGACTAGCGGACAATGAGCAGTTCTTC; CDR3aa: CASTRLADNEQFF
v_gene: TRBV9; abundance: .; j_gene: TRBJ2-7; d_gene: .; len: 17; CDR3nt: TGTGCCAGCAGCGTAGGATTGGGTTCCCGGGACTCCTACGAGCAGTACTTC; CDR3aa: CASSVGLGSRDSYEQYF
v_gene: TRBV24-1; abundance: .; j_gene: TRBJ1-5; d_gene: .; len: 15; CDR3nt: TGTGCCACCAGTGAGCGGGGGGCAGGCAATCAGCCCCAGCATTTT; CDR3aa: CATSERGAGNQPQHF
v_gene: TRBV5-1; abundance: .; j_gene: TRBJ1-2; d_gene: TRBD1; len: 14; CDR3nt: TGCGCCAGCAGCTTGGTACAGGGGAGCTATGGCTACACCTTC; CDR3aa: CASSLVQGSYGYTF
v_gene: TRBV28; abundance: .; j_gene: TRBJ1-1; d_gene: .; len: 12; CDR3nt: TGTGCCAGCAGTTCTCGGACGGGGGAAGCTTTCTTT; CDR3aa: CASSSRTGEAFF
v_gene: TRBV29-1; abundance: .; j_gene: TRBJ2-7; d_gene: TRBD1; len: 14; CDR3nt: TGCAGCACCGCTACCGGGACAGGGTACTACGAGCAGTACTTC; CDR3aa: CSTATGTGYYEQYF